This record looks at one T cell receptor (beta chain) sequence and its context. Antigen specificity is unknown. TCRdb used MiXCR to reprocess the 5' RACE reads, holding one entry per CDR3 protein. The profile covers a few hundred thousand distinct CDR3 sequences, with 15% to 20% appearing a single time and around 30% taken by the ten largest. The sample is drawn from a study of CD8 T cells in ankylosing spondylitis. General study findings and limits: Matched synovial fluid from ankylosing spondylitis patients was reported to be enriched for disease-linked clones.

This clonotype was obtained from a male donor with ankylosing spondylitis or in good health (not recorded which). The sequencing input was blood, either unsorted or a sorted T cell fraction (not recorded which).

CDR3 amino acids: CASSYGLAGNTDTQYF. For the CDR3, the DNA is TGTGCCAGCAGTTACGGACTAGCGGGAAACACAGATACGCAGTATTTT. The chain couples TRBV6-5 to TRBJ2-3; 12 bases are a match to TRBD2. Germline CDR1 reads MNHEY; CDR2 reads SVGAGI. The CDR3 has 16 amino acids. Trimming took 2 bases from V and 2 from J; bases not matched to a gene: 2.